This TCR beta chain derives from a study of siplizumab effects on memory and regulatory T cells (dated by TCRdb to between 2017 and 2020). Looking at the study overall: The effect of the anti-CD2 antibody siplizumab on alloreactive T-cell subsets was examined in allogeneic mixed lymphocyte reactions constructed from human PBMCs. Findings and caveats that apply to the study as a whole: No functional confirmation was obtained for the suppressive function of proliferating Tregs from siplizumab cultures. A naive or memory phenotype could not be assigned to roughly 80-95% of proliferating CD4+ or CD8+ clones. Greater diversity appeared to be present in unstimulated naive T cells than in memory T cells, and a substantial contribution to the alloresponse seemed to be made by naive cells. Sequences below about 10^-5 frequency were poorly captured, so only a minor fraction of alloreactive clones could be mapped to unstimulated subsets. Siplizumab significantly reduced the cumulative frequency of alloreactive sequences traceable to unstimulated CD4+ memory T cells. In reactions with siplizumab, an average of about 69% of mappable alloreactive CD4+ clones were Treg-derived, compared with roughly 27% in control reactions.

A remark on this clone: There is no known antigen for this receptor. Base quality data are lacking; no much larger clone is found one base away.

TCRbeta CDR3 sequencing was performed on sorted unstimulated T cells and on proliferating T cells recovered from mixed lymphocyte reactions. Fresh whole blood from 9 to 10 HLA-typed healthy donors served as the source for isolating PBMCs. To map where alloreactive clones came from, CD4+ non-regulatory T cells in the unstimulated state were FACS-sorted. The method behind the library was the immunoSEQ multiplex PCR assay. The deep sequencing platform assayed around 94,000 TCR templates per sample. Genomic DNA extracted from sorted T cells was used for TCRbeta CDR3 sequencing. Regarding the original processing steps: The R programming language was used for clonal analysis of the TCRbeta CDR3 data. Comparing unstimulated samples against CFSE-low samples taken after the reaction was how alloreactive CD4+ and CD8+ clones were defined. Alloreactive CD4+ clones were assigned to regulatory or non-regulatory origin by matching sequences to sorted unstimulated Treg and non-Treg repertoires. The source is immuneACCESS, and TCRdb retained only in-frame sequences with V and J called. Part of the clones is not carried over; for the studies checked, unresolved V genes explain less than half of this, and the remainder is unexplained. V and J calls and clone size are those listed in that table; D and trimming were worked out from the DNA. The sample table records 99,000 or so clones; about 94% of these occur just once. Around 1.4% of the sample rests with the top ten.

At the junction V is shortened by 4 bases and J by 5 bases, with 15 bases in between. For CDR1 and CDR2, the germline V gene lists SGHAT and FQNNGV. The CDR3 covers 14 residues, taking in both the cysteine and the phenylalanine. Kept here is only the CDR3 DNA, which spans 42 bases and is read in frame from base 1. The sequence is built from TRBV11-2 and TRBJ2-7; the D gene is possibly TRBD1, with 5 bases matching. The sequenced sample consisted of non-Treg CD4+ T cells sorted from blood. The cell subset or site label of this sample denotes: FACS-sorted unstimulated CD4+ non-regulatory T cells. The TCR was taken from a human donor in good health. The CDR3 here reads CASSSGVRADEQYF. The DNA sequence is as follows: TGTGCCAGCAGCTCAGGCGTCAGGGCAGACGAGCAGTACTTC.